The clone carrying this T cell receptor beta chain was observed at least ten times. Its antigen is still unknown. These data belong to a study of identical twins. Study results and caveats: Modelling underestimated the level of out-of-frame TCR alpha sharing observed in monozygotic twins.

Via MiXCR, TCRdb re-called the 5' RACE reads, giving one row per CDR3 protein. Of 210,000 or so distinct CDR3 sequences in the sample, about 7.5% were seen once. CDR3 length equals 16 residues. Germline CDR1 is SGHTA and CDR2 is FQGNSA. Trimming stripped 1 base from V and 5 bases from J, with 17 bases between. The same data also went into a second study, on yellow fever vaccine responses in identical twins.

Sample: memory (CD45RO+) T cells sorted from blood. This clonotype originated in a woman aged 18 to 35 in good health. This sequence joins TRBV7-2 and TRBJ1-2, with a weak D call TRBD1 (6 bases). CDR3: CASSLDPGQLSYGYTF. The DNA of the CDR3 is TGTGCCAGCAGCTTAGACCCAGGACAGTTATCATATGGCTACACCTTC. The full variable domain, in which reference TRBV7-2 and TRBJ1-2 provide the parts outside the CDR3, is GAGVSQSPSNKVTEKGKDVELRCDPISGHTALYWYRQSLGQGLEFLIYFQGNSAPDKSGLPSDRFSAERTGGSVSTLTIQRTQQEDSAVYLCASSLDPGQLSYGYTFGSGTRLTVV.